A single T cell receptor beta chain is shown here with its context. The CDR3 runs to 13 residues. The germline V gene encodes CDR1 SGDLS and CDR2 YYNGEE. V was clipped by 4 bases and J by 5 bases, with 12 bases between them. TCR beta VDJ and CDR3 profiling used genomic DNA as template. TCRdb used MiXCR to reprocess the reads, holding one entry per CDR3 protein. The sample yields 200,000 or so distinct CDR3 sequences, about 64% seen once. The sample comes from a study of CD8+CD57+ T cells in acquired aplastic anemia. On the study more broadly: Sorted CD4+ and CD8+ cells yielded 3.2 ug of DNA on average.

The origin of this receptor is a human donor with severe aplastic anemia or a healthy control (not recorded which). V gene TRBV9 combines with J gene TRBJ2-5; D remains unclear. Specimen: sorted CD4+, CD8+, or CD8+CD57+ T cells (not recorded which) from PBMCs. CDR3 region: CASSPPSEETQYF. CDR3 sequence (DNA): TGTGCCAGCAGCCCGCCGTCAGAGGAGACCCAGTACTTC.